This note documents a single TCR beta chain sequence. The table lists this clonotype with a few counts. Its antigen is still unknown. Base qualities are not provided; no much larger clone lies one nucleotide away. This entry comes from a study of T cell repertoires in cytomegalovirus infection (dated by TCRdb to about 2019). In the study overall: Recently identified HLA-C-restricted CMV epitopes, whose presentation resists viral immunomodulation, were targeted by peptide stimulations together with well-studied HLA-B-restricted epitopes. Donor HLA type was relevant to the analysis, as public TCR beta signatures indicated carriage of CMV infection together with the matching HLA type.

Its CDR3 holds 13 amino acids, cysteine through phenylalanine. Here the CDR3 DNA is all that survives: 39 bases in frame from base 1. V sheds 0 bases and J sheds 8 bases, leaving 8 bases between their ends. As encoded in the germline V gene, CDR1 is SGHTA while CDR2 is FQGNSA. Study-wide findings and limitations: In the ex vivo response, HLA-C-restricted CMV-specific TCR beta clonotypes were dominant, and in two of eight donors the single most frequent clonotype came from this HLA-C-restricted group. In both this cohort and an independent cohort of 350 or so donors, the cumulative frequency of public TCR beta family members distinguished carriers of CMV infection plus the relevant HLA type.

TCRdb lists the instrument as Illumina HiSeq 1500. The raw public data were reprocessed by TCRdb itself: fastp quality trimming at Q25, MiXCR clonotype calling, in-frame beta chains only. Entries that share a CDR3 protein sequence are merged under the most common genes and DNA. The sample table contains hundreds of thousands of distinct CDR3 sequences; only one count was recorded for 30% to 40% of them. Together, the top ten hold roughly 15% of the sample. The sample's treatment or condition label, decoded: in vitro stimulation with specific CMV peptide epitopes to enrich CMV-specific T cells. The chain uses TRBV7-2 and TRBJ1-3; the D segment could be TRBD1, given 5 matching bases. This specimen consisted of cultured PBMCs, obtained from culture after CMV antigen stimulation. The clonotype originates from a human donor in good health (CMV status not recorded). Some clones in this sample may be carry-over from other donors' samples. The CDR3 region has the sequence CASSLAGGDTIYF. Read as DNA, the sequence is TGTGCCAGCAGCTTAGCGGGAGGGGACACCATATATTTT.